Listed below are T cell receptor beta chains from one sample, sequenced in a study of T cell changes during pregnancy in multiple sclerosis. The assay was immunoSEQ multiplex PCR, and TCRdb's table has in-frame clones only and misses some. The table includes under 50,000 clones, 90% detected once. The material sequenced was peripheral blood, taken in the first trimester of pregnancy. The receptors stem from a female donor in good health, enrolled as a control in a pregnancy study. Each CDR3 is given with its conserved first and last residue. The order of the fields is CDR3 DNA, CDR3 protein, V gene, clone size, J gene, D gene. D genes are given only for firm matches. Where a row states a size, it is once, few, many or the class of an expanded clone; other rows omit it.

cdr3_nt: TGCAGCGTTGTTCCTAGCCGGTCGTACGAGCAGTACTTC
cdr3_aa: CSVVPSRSYEQYF
v_call: TRBV29-1
clone_size: .
j_call: TRBJ2-7
d_call: .

cdr3_nt: TGTGCCAGCAGTGAAGCGGGGGGGCCCACCGGGGAGCTGTTTTTT
cdr3_aa: CASSEAGGPTGELFF
v_call: TRBV6-4
clone_size: .
j_call: TRBJ2-2
d_call: TRBD2

cdr3_nt: TGTGCCAGCCGGAGAACCGGTGAGGAGACCCAGTACTTC
cdr3_aa: CASRRTGEETQYF
v_call: TRBV2
clone_size: .
j_call: TRBJ2-5
d_call: .

cdr3_nt: TGCGCCAGCAGCCAAGGGACAGGCAATACCGGGGAGCTGTTTTTT
cdr3_aa: CASSQGTGNTGELFF
v_call: TRBV5-1
clone_size: .
j_call: TRBJ2-2
d_call: TRBD1

cdr3_nt: TGTGCCAGCTCACCGGTAATCCAGGGGGCTCGAGGGGAGCTGTTTTTT
cdr3_aa: CASSPVIQGARGELFF
v_call: TRBV18
clone_size: .
j_call: TRBJ2-2
d_call: TRBD1

cdr3_nt: TGCGCCAGCAGCCAAGGGGGGCGAGAGACCCAGTACTTC
cdr3_aa: CASSQGGRETQYF
v_call: TRBV4-3
clone_size: .
j_call: TRBJ2-5
d_call: .

cdr3_nt: TGCGCCAGCAGCCGGCCTGGGGGGGATCAGCCCCAGCATTTT
cdr3_aa: CASSRPGGDQPQHF
v_call: TRBV4-1
clone_size: once
j_call: TRBJ1-5
d_call: .

cdr3_nt: TGCAGCGTTGAAGCGGGACTCACAGATACGCAGTATTTT
cdr3_aa: CSVEAGLTDTQYF
v_call: TRBV29-1
clone_size: .
j_call: TRBJ2-3
d_call: .

cdr3_nt: TGTGCCAGCAGCTTAGGGGCGGGTAGTGGCTACACCTTC
cdr3_aa: CASSLGAGSGYTF
v_call: TRBV7-9
clone_size: .
j_call: TRBJ1-2
d_call: .

cdr3_nt: TGTGCCAGCAGTGTGCTAGCCTGGGATACGCAGTATTTT
cdr3_aa: CASSVLAWDTQYF
v_call: TRBV2
clone_size: once
j_call: TRBJ2-3
d_call: .

cdr3_nt: TGTGCCAGCAGTTCCCCACGCAGATTGAACACTGAAGCTTTCTTT
cdr3_aa: CASSSPRRLNTEAFF
v_call: TRBV28
clone_size: .
j_call: TRBJ1-1
d_call: .

cdr3_nt: TGCGCCAGCAGCTTGGAATCCGTGGGACTAATCGGGAGTATGGATACGCAGTATTTT
cdr3_aa: CASSLESVGLIGSMDTQYF
v_call: TRBV5-1
clone_size: .
j_call: TRBJ2-3
d_call: TRBD2

cdr3_nt: TGTGCCAGCACCCGCTGGGGGGCTGGGGCCAACGTCCTGACTTTC
cdr3_aa: CASTRWGAGANVLTF
v_call: TRBV27
clone_size: .
j_call: TRBJ2-6
d_call: .

cdr3_nt: TGTGCCAGCAGTGAAAGCCTAGCGGTAGACACCGGGGAGCTGTTTTTT
cdr3_aa: CASSESLAVDTGELFF
v_call: TRBV2
clone_size: .
j_call: TRBJ2-2
d_call: TRBD2

cdr3_nt: TGTGCCACTAAGACAGGGCCTGGAAACACCATATATTTT
cdr3_aa: CATKTGPGNTIYF
v_call: TRBV6-5
clone_size: .
j_call: TRBJ1-3
d_call: TRBD1

cdr3_nt: TGTGCCACCAAGTACAGGGAGAACACTGAAGCTTTCTTT
cdr3_aa: CATKYRENTEAFF
v_call: TRBV27
clone_size: .
j_call: TRBJ1-1
d_call: .

cdr3_nt: TGTGCCACAGGGCGGACAGGTAACACCGGGGAGCTGTTTTTT
cdr3_aa: CATGRTGNTGELFF
v_call: TRBV19
clone_size: .
j_call: TRBJ2-2
d_call: TRBD1

cdr3_nt: TGTGCCAGCAGCGTGCTGCCGGGCACAGATACGCAGTATTTT
cdr3_aa: CASSVLPGTDTQYF
v_call: TRBV2
clone_size: .
j_call: TRBJ2-3
d_call: .

cdr3_nt: TGTGCCAGCAGTGAATGGGGGGGTTTGTACACTGAAGCTTTCTTT
cdr3_aa: CASSEWGGLYTEAFF
v_call: TRBV25-1
clone_size: .
j_call: TRBJ1-1
d_call: .

cdr3_nt: TGTGCCAGCAGTGAAAAATGGGGCAGGGAATACTACGAGCAGTACTTC
cdr3_aa: CASSEKWGREYYEQYF
v_call: TRBV6-1
clone_size: .
j_call: TRBJ2-7
d_call: .

cdr3_nt: TGTGCCAGCACCCGAGGAACAGGGTGGGATGGCTACACCTTC
cdr3_aa: CASTRGTGWDGYTF
v_call: TRBV13
clone_size: .
j_call: TRBJ1-2
d_call: .

cdr3_nt: TGTGCCAGCAGCCAAGAATTATTCTCTGGGGCCAACGTCCTGACTTTC
cdr3_aa: CASSQELFSGANVLTF
v_call: TRBV14
clone_size: .
j_call: TRBJ2-6
d_call: .

cdr3_nt: TGTGCCGGGCATTTGGGGGCGCCGGATCAGCCCCAGCATTTT
cdr3_aa: CAGHLGAPDQPQHF
v_call: TRBV27
clone_size: .
j_call: TRBJ1-5
d_call: .

cdr3_nt: TGTGCCAGCTCACCACCGGTCGGGGACAGGAGCTCTGGGGCCAACGTCCTGACTTTC
cdr3_aa: CASSPPVGDRSSGANVLTF
v_call: TRBV18
clone_size: .
j_call: TRBJ2-6
d_call: TRBD1

cdr3_nt: TGTGCCAGCAGTTTTCGGGGGGAGAATTCACCCCTCCACTTT
cdr3_aa: CASSFRGENSPLHF
v_call: TRBV27
clone_size: few
j_call: TRBJ1-6
d_call: .

cdr3_nt: TGTGCCAGCAGCTTAGGAGGGGGCGATTTATTTTTT
cdr3_aa: CASSLGGGDLFF
v_call: TRBV11-2
clone_size: .
j_call: TRBJ1-4
d_call: TRBD1

cdr3_nt: TGCAGCGTTGAACACCTAGCGGGGGGGTCAAGCACAGATACGCAGTATTTT
cdr3_aa: CSVEHLAGGSSTDTQYF
v_call: TRBV29-1
clone_size: .
j_call: TRBJ2-3
d_call: TRBD2

cdr3_nt: TGTGCCTGGAGCCCGACGCGGGAGACCCAGTACTTC
cdr3_aa: CAWSPTRETQYF
v_call: TRBV30
clone_size: once
j_call: TRBJ2-5
d_call: .

cdr3_nt: TGTGCCATCAGTGAGACAGACATCGGGGATGAAAAACTGTTTTTT
cdr3_aa: CAISETDIGDEKLFF
v_call: TRBV10-3
clone_size: .
j_call: TRBJ1-4
d_call: .

cdr3_nt: TGTGCCAGCAGTGCCCCAGGACTAGCGATAAACAATGAGCAGTTCTTC
cdr3_aa: CASSAPGLAINNEQFF
v_call: TRBV6-1
clone_size: .
j_call: TRBJ2-1
d_call: TRBD2

cdr3_nt: TGCGCCAGCAGCTTGGACAGGTCACGGGATACGCAGTATTTT
cdr3_aa: CASSLDRSRDTQYF
v_call: TRBV5-1
clone_size: .
j_call: TRBJ2-3
d_call: .

cdr3_nt: TGTGCCAGCTCACCATTCGGGGCGGTGGCGGGGCCCAACACTGAAGCTTTCTTT
cdr3_aa: CASSPFGAVAGPNTEAFF
v_call: TRBV18
clone_size: .
j_call: TRBJ1-1
d_call: .

cdr3_nt: TGTGCCAGCAGCCCACCTAGGAGGGTGCTAGCCAAAAACATTCAGTACTTC
cdr3_aa: CASSPPRRVLAKNIQYF
v_call: TRBV7-8
clone_size: .
j_call: TRBJ2-4
d_call: .

cdr3_nt: TGTGCCAGCAGCTTGGGACAACACAATGAGCAGTTCTTC
cdr3_aa: CASSLGQHNEQFF
v_call: TRBV5-6
clone_size: .
j_call: TRBJ2-1
d_call: .